This entry concerns a single T cell receptor (beta chain). PCR involved 60 Vbeta and 13 Jbeta primers. Sequencing used immunoSEQ multiplex PCR; TCRdb keeps in-frame clones, though not all of them. The sample lists around 71,000 clones; over 55% were seen once. This sample is part of a study of cytomegalovirus exposure and HLA in healthy donors. V dropped 3 bases and J dropped 2; count of bases not matched to a gene: 5. The germline CDR1 and CDR2 sequences are SGHDN and FVKESK. The CDR3 consists of 16 residues. This TCR was sampled from a man aged 30-40 years in good health and CMV-seropositive. The chain recombines TRBV14 with TRBJ2-7; TRBD2 matches at 12 bases. The sequencing sample was made of PBMCs. Here the CDR3 DNA reads TGTGCCAGCAGCCAGACTAGCGGGAGTCGCGCCTACGAGCAGTACTTC. It translates to CASSQTSGSRAYEQYF.